The 21 T cell receptor beta chains in this list originate from one sample, sequenced in a study of regulatory T cells in long-lasting Graves disease. Time point reported: newly diagnosed GD, antithyroid drugs for less than 3 months. After RNA was extracted from PBMCs, the TCR library was made from it. The authors built TCR beta libraries using iRepertoire HTBI primers and Arm-PCR of CDR3 regions. TCRdb called the multiplex PCR reads again in MiXCR, with one record for every CDR3 protein. The table has about 540,000 distinct CDR3 sequences, roughly 12% seen once. This sample was shared with a second study, whose subject was T cells in Graves' hyperthyroidism and ophthalmopathy.

The specimen was peripheral blood mononuclear cells (PBMCs), collected at new diagnosis, from a patient treated with antithyroid drugs. Source of these receptors: a man aged 30-40 years with Graves disease.

This chain uses TRBV20-1 with TRBJ2-7, with a possible D match to TRBD2 (7 bases). CDR3 length equals 13 residues. V was clipped by 5 bases and J by 4 bases, with 15 bases between them. In germline, CDR1 is DFQATT, CDR2 SNEGSKA (reference sequence). The CDR3 protein is CSALGGPGYEQYF. The DNA of the CDR3 is TGCAGTGCTTTGGGGGGGCCCGGGTACGAGCAGTACTTC.

This clonotype was counted a few times. Possible read error: a much larger clone is one base away. The V call is TRBV6-1, the J call TRBJ1-3; a possible D gene is TRBD1 (5 bases). Germline-derived CDR1 and CDR2 are MNHNS and SASEGT. The CDR3 is 14 amino acids. The CDR3 is CASADSNSGNAIYF. Written as DNA, the CDR3 is TGTGCCAGCGCTGACAGCAACTCTGGAAACGCCATATATTTT.

Ten or more counts support this clonotype. Because the CDR3's place on the DNA is in doubt, the DNA is left out and the CDR3 is given as listed by TCRdb. The genes are TRBV2 and TRBJ2-7. Germline CDR1 reads SNHLY; CDR2 reads FYNNEI. Including both end residues, the CDR3 is 14 amino acids long. The CDR3 here is CASSSSYSSYEQYF.

V and J are TRBV5-5 and TRBJ2-7; the D is unclear. From germline, CDR1 is SGHKS and CDR2 YYEKEE (reference sequence). V lost 0 bases and J lost 3, with 13 bases in between. The CDR3 totals 15 residues. The chain's CDR3 is CASSLEQLSSYEQYF. The CDR3 DNA is TGTGCCAGCAGCTTGGAACAGCTCTCCAGCTACGAGCAGTACTTC.

J is TRBJ2-1 and V is TRBV29-1, with a weak D call TRBD2 (7 bases). Germline assignment: CDR1 SQVTM and CDR2 ANQGSEA. CDR3 length: 9 amino acids. The ends were cut back, 4 bases at V and 13 bases at J, with 8 bases in the middle. This chain's CDR3 is CSVGGGQFF. The CDR3 nucleotides read TGCAGCGTTGGGGGGGGCCAGTTCTTC.

This clonotype was observed at least ten times. This sequence joins TRBV11-2 and TRBJ2-7; D unresolved. CDR1 SGHAT and CDR2 FQNNGV come from the germline V gene. The CDR3 length is 10 residues. Trimming shortened V by 5 bases and J by 6 bases, and 5 bases separated the two germline ends. The CDR3 DNA reads as TGTGCCAGCAGCATTAGCGAGCAGTACTTC. It codes for CASSISEQYF.

This clonotype was counted at least ten times. J is TRBJ2-6 and V is TRBV13; D is perhaps TRBD1 (5 bases). Germline V gene lookup returns CDR1 PRHDT and CDR2 FYEKMQ (reference sequence). The germline V and J ends were trimmed by 3 bases and 0 bases, with 9 bases remaining between them. This CDR3 has 16 residues. CDR3 sequence reads: CASSLGLTSGANVLTF. In nucleotides, the CDR3 is TGTGCCAGCAGCTTGGGGCTTACCTCTGGGGCCAACGTCCTGACTTTC. Full variable domain (remainder filled in from reference TRBV13 and TRBJ2-6): AAGVIQSPRHLIKEKRETATLKCYPIPRHDTVYWYQQGPGQDPQFLISFYEKMQSDKGSIPDRFSAQQFSDYHSELNMSSLELGDSALYFCASSLGLTSGANVLTFGAGSRLTVL.

This clonotype was picked up many times. This chain links TRBV20-1 with TRBJ2-3, with D possibly matching TRBD1 (5 bases). Trimming shortened V by 1 base and J by 5 bases, and 13 bases separated the two germline ends. The CDR3 has 14 residues. CDR1 and CDR2 from the germline V gene are DFQATT and SNEGSKA (reference sequence). The CDR3 loop is CSARVRRAGDTQYF. In nucleotides, the CDR3 is TGCAGTGCTAGAGTACGCAGGGCCGGAGATACGCAGTATTTT.

This clonotype was seen only a few times. CDR3 coding DNA: TGTGCCACTCTCGCTAGCGGGGGCTACGAGCAGTACTTC. It yields the protein CATLASGGYEQYF. The chain employs TRBV19 and TRBJ2-7; 10 bases line up with TRBD2. The length of the CDR3 is 13 residues. V lost 10 bases and J lost 3; bases outside the gene matches: 6. Per germline, CDR1 LNHDA and CDR2 SQIVND (reference sequence).

This clonotype was counted ten times or more. The rearrangement links TRBV2 to TRBJ2-1; TRBD2 agrees at 11 bases. The J call may be incorrect, as the DNA end agrees better with TRBJ2-5. This CDR3 comprises 18 residues. Per germline, CDR1 SNHLY and CDR2 FYNNEI. CDR3 sequence: CASSVAAGLAGAQETQYF. As DNA, the CDR3 is TGTGCCAGCAGTGTAGCGGCCGGACTAGCGGGCGCCCAAGAGACCCAGTACTTC.

CDR3 bases: TGCAGCGTTGAAAGGGCTAGCGGGAGATCAGATACGCAGTATTTT. It codes for CSVERASGRSDTQYF. The genes are TRBV29-1 and TRBJ2-3; 10 nucleotides match TRBD2. The germline CDR1 and CDR2 sequences are SQVTM and ANQGSEA. The J segment lost 4 bases and the V segment lost 2 bases, leaving 6 bases of the junction unmatched. This CDR3 comprises 15 residues.

CDR3 sequence reads: CASTTTGRNEQYF. Here the CDR3 DNA reads TGTGCCAGCACCACGACAGGTAGAAACGAGCAGTACTTC. The V call is TRBV27, the J call TRBJ2-7, with D maybe TRBD1 (6 bases). The V end lost 7 bases, the J end lost 5 bases, and 15 bases lay between the germline ends. Germline V lookup: CDR1 MNHEY, CDR2 SMNVEV (reference sequence). The CDR3 spans 13 residues.

The gene calls are TRBV14 and TRBJ2-7, with TRBD2 matching over 13 bases. The CDR3 sequence is 16 residues long. Unmatched junction bases numbered 7, after V lost 1 base and J lost 7 bases. Germline V gene sequence: CDR1 SGHDN, CDR2 FVKESK. The CDR3 region is CASSQGLRTSGSEQYF. In DNA, the CDR3 is TGTGCCAGCAGCCAAGGGCTACGGACTAGCGGGAGTGAGCAGTACTTC.

The chain employs TRBV19 and TRBJ2-1; the D is unclear. This CDR3 is built from 14 residues. V lost 3 bases, J lost 4 bases, and 10 bases lay in between. CDR1 is LNHDA and CDR2 is SQIVND in the germline V gene (reference sequence). This CDR3 reads CASSIPTYYNEQFF. The DNA for the CDR3 is TGTGCCAGTAGTATTCCCACATATTACAATGAGCAGTTCTTC.

This clonotype has ten or more counts. The V and J genes are TRBV12-3 or TRBV12-4 and TRBJ2-7, with no clear D. Trimming pared 8 bases from V and 3 bases from J, leaving 11 bases between. The CDR3 has 12 residues. CDR3 in DNA: TGTGCCAGCGCTTTAACCCTCTACGAGCAGTACTTC. Residues: CASALTLYEQYF.

This chain connects TRBV29-1 to TRBJ2-1; TRBD1 matches at 10 bases. This CDR3 contains 13 residues. Unmatched junction bases numbered 8, after V lost 7 bases and J lost 8 bases. Per the germline V gene, CDR1 is SQVTM and CDR2 is ANQGSEA. In DNA, the CDR3 is TGCAGCGAGGGTCTGGGGACAGGGGATGAGCAGTTCTTC. It specifies CSEGLGTGDEQFF.

The chain carries TRBV20-1 and TRBJ2-7, with 7 bases lining up with TRBD1. The V segment lost 4 bases and the J segment 5 bases; nucleotides outside the gene matches: 11. Looked up from germline, CDR1 is DFQATT and CDR2 is SNEGSKA (reference sequence). The CDR3 contains 14 residues. The CDR3, as DNA: TGCAGTGCTATTTACAGGGGATCCATCGACGAGCAGTACTTC. Its translation: CSAIYRGSIDEQYF.

This clonotype was seen more than once but under ten times. This chain links TRBV11-1 with TRBJ2-4; D perhaps matches TRBD1 (6 bases). The CDR3 runs 21 residues. V was cut by 3 bases and J by 0 bases, with 27 bases left in between. The V gene's germline CDR1 is SGHAT and CDR2 FQDESV (reference sequence). CDR3 nucleotides: TGTGCCAGCAGCTTGGCCGGGACATCCGGGACCTCCGACCTAGCCAAAAACATTCAGTACTTC. It encodes CASSLAGTSGTSDLAKNIQYF.

This chain links TRBV5-1 with TRBJ2-1; 8 bases align to TRBD1. With V trimmed by 4 bases and J by 12 bases, 12 bases remained unmatched. Germline V gene sequence: CDR1 SGHRS, CDR2 YFSETQ. The CDR3 has 14 residues. The CDR3, as DNA: TGCGCCAGCAGCCCTCGGACAGGGCTGGATGTGCAGTTCTTC. It encodes CASSPRTGLDVQFF.

The chain links TRBV7-9 to TRBJ2-3; perhaps TRBD2 as D (5 bases). V was trimmed by 3 bases and J by 3 bases, leaving 13 bases between them. The CDR3 loop spans 15 amino acids. The V gene's germline CDR1 is SEHNR and CDR2 FQNEAQ (reference sequence). CDR3 sequence reads: CASSFSRRGTDTQYF. CDR3 coding DNA: TGTGCCAGCAGCTTCTCCCGCCGGGGAACAGATACGCAGTATTTT.

This clonotype was counted many times. This chain uses TRBV29-1 with TRBJ2-4; the D gene could be TRBD1 or TRBD2 (5 bases each). V dropped 2 bases and J dropped 7 bases, with 15 bases sitting between them. This CDR3 region has 14 residues. Looked up from germline, CDR1 is SQVTM and CDR2 is ANQGSEA. The CDR3 loop is CSVESGAGSNIQYF. The CDR3 nucleotides read TGCAGCGTTGAAAGCGGCGCAGGGAGTAACATTCAGTACTTC.